The 14 T cell receptor beta chains below all came from one sample that was sequenced in a study of T cells in localized non-small cell lung cancer. Profiling relied on immunoSEQ multiplex PCR, and the TCRdb table lists in-frame clones only, not all of them. The data hold 1,500 to 2,000 clones, with approximately 33% observed a single time. Sequencing used lung tumor tissue, obtained before any cancer treatment. These receptors were obtained from a male donor older than 55 with stage I squamous cell lung carcinoma.

The chain recombines TRBV10-2 with TRBJ1-6; D is uncertain. The V gene's germline CDR1 is WSHSY and CDR2 SAAADI. Trimming took off 0 bases at V and 7 bases at J, with 4 bases between the two ends. CDR3 size: 13 residues. This CDR3 is CASSESGNSPLHF. Here the CDR3 DNA reads TGCGCCAGCAGTGAGTCGGGGAATTCACCCCTCCACTTT.

On this clone: Because the CDR3's place on the DNA is in doubt, the DNA is left out and the CDR3 is given as listed by TCRdb. This CDR3 reads CASSHARWGMGAEAFF. The chain combines TRBV1 with TRBJ1-1. TRBV1 is a listed pseudogene. The CDR3 has 16 residues if both end residues are counted.

This clone appeared a few times. The CDR3 nucleotides are TGTGCCAGCAGCTTGGAAGGGACGGCGAGCTACGAGCAGTACTTC. Amino acids: CASSLEGTASYEQYF. The J gene is TRBJ2-7, the V gene TRBV11-3; perhaps D is TRBD1 or TRBD2 (5 bases each). Germline V lookup: CDR1 SGHNT, CDR2 YENEEA. Trimming removed 3 bases at V and 3 bases at J, with 15 bases between. CDR3 size: 15 residues.

This clone was detected only a few times. The chain carries TRBV28 and TRBJ1-2, with TRBD1 matching over 7 bases. CDR1 MDHEN and CDR2 SYDVKM come from the germline V gene. This CDR3 is 17 amino acids long. Trimming removed 7 bases from V and 7 bases from J; junction bases left unmatched: 21. The CDR3 loop is CASNSKGQWFARGGYTF. The CDR3 DNA is TGTGCCAGCAATTCAAAGGGACAGTGGTTCGCGAGGGGTGGCTACACCTTC.

The V call is TRBV19, the J call TRBJ1-6; D not resolved. Germline V gene sequence: CDR1 LNHDA, CDR2 SQIVND (reference sequence). Between the trimmed V and J ends, which lost 6 bases and 5 bases, there was a span of 5 bases. The length of the CDR3 is 12 residues. CDR3 bases: TGTGCCAGTAGCCTACATAATTCACCCCTCCACTTT. Its translation: CASSLHNSPLHF.

The chain has TRBV14 and TRBJ1-1; D unclear. V was trimmed by 3 bases and J by 0 bases, leaving 11 bases between them. Germline lookup yields CDR1 SGHDN and CDR2 FVKESK. The CDR3 is made up of 15 amino acids. The CDR3 nucleotides read TGTGCCAGCAGCCAGGGCAGCACCATGAACACTGAAGCTTTCTTT. As protein: CASSQGSTMNTEAFF. Using reference TRBV14 and TRBJ1-1 for the parts outside the CDR3, the full variable domain is EAGVTQFPSHSVIEKGQTVTLRCDPISGHDNLYWYRRVMGKEIKFLLHFVKESKQDESGMPNNRFLAERTGGTYSTLKVQPAELEDSGVYFCASSQGSTMNTEAFFGQGTRLTVV.

The V call is TRBV18, the J call TRBJ1-3, with a possible D match to TRBD1 (5 bases). The CDR3 has 15 amino acids. The V end lost 5 bases, the J end lost 2 bases, and 13 bases lay between the germline ends. The germline CDR1 and CDR2 sequences are KGHSH and LQKENI. Written as DNA, the CDR3 is TGTGCCAGCTCAAGCGGGGCAGGGACTGGAAACACCATATATTTT. This codes for CASSSGAGTGNTIYF.

The chain combines TRBV28 with TRBJ2-2; D uncertain. Trimming took 5 bases from V and 0 from J, leaving 4 bases between them. CDR3 length: 13 residues. The germline gives CDR1 MDHEN, CDR2 SYDVKM. The DNA for the CDR3 is TGTGCCAGCAGTCGTGCGAACACCGGGGAGCTGTTTTTT. It encodes CASSRANTGELFF.

V gene TRBV12-1 combines with J gene TRBJ2-7. TRBV12-1 constitutes a pseudogene. This CDR3 is 15 amino acids long. CDR3 nucleotide sequence: TGTGCCAGCAGCTTTGGGGGATATCACTCCTACGAGCAGTACTTC. Residues: CASSFGGYHSYEQYF.

This clone was observed once. The chain uses TRBV19 and TRBJ1-6; the D is unclear. Trimming stripped 6 bases from V and 3 bases from J, with 18 bases between. This CDR3 comprises 17 residues. Germline CDR1 is LNHDA and CDR2 is SQIVND (reference sequence). CDR3 loop: CASSPLAAFNYNSPLHF. The CDR3 region has the DNA TGTGCCAGTAGCCCTCTGGCTGCCTTCAACTATAATTCACCCCTCCACTTT.

The chain joins TRBV9 to TRBJ1-6; no reliable D call. The CDR3 is made up of 14 amino acids. V shed 0 bases and J shed 2 bases, with 3 bases lying between them. Per the germline V gene, CDR1 is SGDLS and CDR2 is YYNGEE. The CDR3 bases are TGTGCCAGCAGCGTAGGAGCCTATAATTCACCCCTCCACTTT. Encoded protein: CASSVGAYNSPLHF.

The rearrangement joins TRBV29-1 to TRBJ1-3; D gene unclear. Germline V gives CDR1 SQVTM, CDR2 ANQGSEA. Trimming took off 1 base at V and 0 bases at J, with 7 bases between the two ends. The CDR3 has 14 amino acids. CDR3 sequence: CSVEVSSSGNTIYF. CDR3 sequence (DNA): TGCAGCGTTGAAGTAAGCAGCTCTGGAAACACCATATATTTT.

The rearrangement joins TRBV25-1 to TRBJ2-1; D may be TRBD2 (6 bases). The CDR3 is made up of 14 amino acids. V was cut by 5 bases and J by 2 bases, with 10 bases left in between. Germline CDR1 MGHDK, CDR2 SYGVNS. CDR3 protein: CASSTGSPYNEQFF. The CDR3 DNA reads as TGTGCCAGCAGTACCGGGAGCCCCTACAATGAGCAGTTCTTC.

This rearrangement joins TRBV19 to TRBJ1-2, with D possibly TRBD1 on 5 matching bases. CDR1 and CDR2 (germline): LNHDA, SQIVND (reference sequence). V shed 1 base and J shed 6 bases, with 9 bases lying between them. The CDR3 contains 13 residues. The CDR3 is CASSIVRENGYTF. Here the CDR3 DNA reads TGTGCCAGTAGTATAGTCAGGGAGAATGGCTACACCTTC.